The 10 T cell receptor beta chains below were found in one sample sequenced in a study of CD8 T cells in ankylosing spondylitis. Study results and limitations: Blood from ankylosing spondylitis patients appeared to carry a characteristic roughly eight-variant TCR beta motif.

These TCRs are of unknown antigen specificity. TCRdb recomputed calls from the 5' RACE reads with MiXCR, one row per CDR3 protein. This sample has about 90,000 distinct CDR3 sequences, with approximately 9.6% found just once. The sequenced sample consisted of blood, either unsorted or a sorted T cell fraction (not recorded which). These receptors were obtained from a male donor with ankylosing spondylitis.

This clonotype came up a few times. The rearrangement uses TRBV11-2 and TRBJ1-1, with D possibly matching TRBD1 (5 bases). Trimming left V 4 bases short and J 6 bases short, with 9 bases between. Germline V lookup: CDR1 SGHAT, CDR2 FQNNGV. The CDR3 has 12 residues. CDR3 loop: CASSWRDSEAFF. CDR3 nucleotide sequence: TGTGCCAGCAGCTGGAGGGACTCTGAAGCTTTCTTT.

This clonotype was observed a few times. The chain has TRBV5-6 and TRBJ2-7; weak D call: TRBD2 (6 bases). Trimming took 2 bases from V and 1 from J, leaving 10 bases between them. The CDR3 spans 14 residues. CDR1 and CDR2 (germline): SGHDT, YYEEEE. CDR3 in DNA: TGTGCCAGCAGCTTCTGGGGGGATTCCTACGAGCAGTACTTC. It is translated as CASSFWGDSYEQYF.

The chain joins TRBV20-1 to TRBJ2-7; 9 nucleotides match TRBD1. CDR3 length equals 12 residues. After removal of 5 bases from V and 5 bases from J, the junction contained 4 bases not matched to a gene. CDR1 and CDR2 from the germline V gene are DFQATT and SNEGSKA (reference sequence). The CDR3 protein is CSARDREDEQYF. In DNA, the CDR3 is TGCAGTGCTCGGGACAGGGAGGACGAGCAGTACTTC.

This clonotype was seen repeatedly, ten times or more. The CDR3 here is CASSPPTGGREQFF. DNA for the CDR3: TGTGCCAGCAGCCCCCCAACAGGGGGCCGTGAGCAGTTCTTC. V gene TRBV7-8 combines with J gene TRBJ2-1; 9 nucleotides align to TRBD1. CDR1 is SGHVS and CDR2 is FQNEAQ in the germline V gene. CDR3 length equals 14 residues. V gave up 5 bases and J gave up 9 bases; unmatched junction bases: 8.

This clonotype was picked up a small number of times. The gene calls are TRBV29-1 and TRBJ1-2; a possible D gene is TRBD1 (6 bases). V lost 0 bases and J 5 bases, leaving 19 bases between the germline ends. The V gene's germline CDR1 is SQVTM and CDR2 ANQGSEA. This CDR3 has 16 residues. The CDR3 spells CSVEESYRDMGYGYTF. CDR3 coding DNA: TGCAGCGTTGAAGAATCGTACCGGGACATGGGGTATGGCTACACCTTC.

This clonotype was observed at least ten times. CDR3 amino acids: CASSFRTGYGYTF. The CDR3 DNA follows: TGTGCCAGCAGTTTCCGGACGGGTTATGGCTACACCTTC. The chain combines TRBV27 with TRBJ1-2; D ambiguous. Looked up from germline, CDR1 is MNHEY and CDR2 is SMNVEV (reference sequence). The CDR3 totals 13 residues. V was clipped by 3 bases and J by 5 bases, with 10 bases between them.

In its sample, this clonotype was seen a few times. The rearrangement uses TRBV11-2 and TRBJ1-4; the D is unclear. Germline CDR1 is SGHAT and CDR2 is FQNNGV. The CDR3 sequence is 16 residues long. Trimming removed 1 base at V and 4 bases at J, with 13 bases between. CDR3 bases: TGTGCCAGCAGCTTAGGGGAGGCGACGGTTAATGAAAAACTGTTTTTT. Amino acids: CASSLGEATVNEKLFF.

This clonotype was counted many times. CDR3 in DNA: TGTGCCAGCAGCCCCCTAGGGGGCAGCTACGAGCAGTACGTC. This gives the protein CASSPLGGSYEQYV. The chain couples TRBV7-9 to TRBJ2-7, with 7 bases lining up with TRBD1. The CDR3 runs 14 residues. The V gene end was trimmed by 5 bases and the J gene end by 3 bases; junction bases not matched to a gene: 7. Germline lookup yields CDR1 SEHNR and CDR2 FQNEAQ (reference sequence).

The chain combines TRBV3-1 with TRBJ2-7; D is tentatively TRBD1 or TRBD2 (5 bases each). Trimming left V 4 bases short and J 4 bases short, with 20 bases between. The CDR3 contains 16 residues. CDR1 and CDR2 (germline): LGHDT, YNNKEL (reference sequence). CDR3 sequence: CASSPGWDQASYEQYV. CDR3 in DNA: TGTGCCAGCAGCCCGGGATGGGACCAAGCGAGTTACGAGCAGTACGTC.

This clonotype was seen repeatedly, ten times or more. The chain couples TRBV5-1 to TRBJ2-6; D remains unclear. Germline V gene data show CDR1 as SGHRS and CDR2 as YFSETQ. V gave up 9 bases and J gave up 0 bases, with 10 bases separating them. The CDR3 totals 14 residues. The CDR3 nucleotides read TGCGCCACCAATGACAACTCTGGGGCCAACGTCCTGACTTTC. It is translated as CATNDNSGANVLTF.